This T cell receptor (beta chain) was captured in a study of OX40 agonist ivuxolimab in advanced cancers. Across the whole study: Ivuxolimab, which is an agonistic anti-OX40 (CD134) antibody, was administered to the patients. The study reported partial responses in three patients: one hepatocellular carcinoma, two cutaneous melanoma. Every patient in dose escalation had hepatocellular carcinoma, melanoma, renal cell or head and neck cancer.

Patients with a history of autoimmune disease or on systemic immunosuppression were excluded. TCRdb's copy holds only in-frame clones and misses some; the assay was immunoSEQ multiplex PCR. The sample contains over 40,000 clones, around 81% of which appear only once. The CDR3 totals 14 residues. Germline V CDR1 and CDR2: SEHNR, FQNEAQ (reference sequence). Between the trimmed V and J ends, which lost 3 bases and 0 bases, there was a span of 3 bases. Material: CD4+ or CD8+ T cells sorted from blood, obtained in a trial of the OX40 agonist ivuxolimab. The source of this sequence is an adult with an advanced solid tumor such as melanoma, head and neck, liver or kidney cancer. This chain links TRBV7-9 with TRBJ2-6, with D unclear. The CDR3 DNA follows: TGTGCCAGCAGCTTCCGCTCTGGGGCCAACGTCCTGACTTTC. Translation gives CASSFRSGANVLTF. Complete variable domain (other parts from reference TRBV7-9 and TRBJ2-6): DTGVSQNPRHKITKRGQNVTFRCDPISEHNRLYWYRQTLGQGPEFLTYFQNEAQLEKSRLLSDRFSAERPKGSFSTLEIQRTEQGDSAMYLCASSFRSGANVLTFGAGSRLTVL.